This passage covers 22 T cell receptor beta chains from one sample sequenced in a study of OX40 agonist ivuxolimab in advanced cancers. Produced via immunoSEQ multiplex PCR; TCRdb's table is partial and in-frame only. The sample lists tens of thousands of clones; 89% were seen once. The material sequenced was CD4+ or CD8+ T cells sorted from blood, taken in a trial of the OX40 agonist ivuxolimab. These receptors originate from an adult with an advanced solid tumor such as melanoma, head and neck, liver or kidney cancer.

V and J are TRBV5-1 and TRBJ1-2; D remains ambiguous. The germline V gene has CDR1 SGHRS and CDR2 YFSETQ. V was clipped by 4 bases and J by 4 bases, with 8 bases between them. The CDR3 length is 12 residues. The CDR3 spells CASSVGGYGYTF. In DNA form, the CDR3 reads TGCGCCAGCAGCGTGGGAGGCTATGGCTACACCTTC.

The CDR3 DNA reads as TGTGCCAGCAGTGAAGCACTAGTAGGCTCTGGAAACACCATATATTTT. Translated: CASSEALVGSGNTIYF. The rearrangement joins TRBV6-1 to TRBJ1-3; D gene ambiguous. Germline lookup yields CDR1 MNHNS and CDR2 SASEGT. The CDR3 covers 16 residues. V lost 0 bases and J 0 bases, leaving 9 bases between the germline ends.

The sample holds one count of this clone. The chain carries TRBV19 and TRBJ1-1, with 7 bases matching TRBD1. The CDR3 contains 16 residues. J was trimmed by 0 bases and V by 6 bases; bases with no gene match: 10. Germline-derived CDR1 and CDR2 are LNHDA and SQIVND (reference sequence). The CDR3 loop is CASRKTGAPLNTEAFF. The CDR3 DNA is TGTGCCAGTAGGAAAACAGGGGCCCCTTTGAACACTGAAGCTTTCTTT. Variable domain in full (rest from reference TRBV19 and TRBJ1-1): DGGITQSPKYLFRKEGQNVTLSCEQNLNHDAMYWYRQDPGQGLRLIYYSQIVNDFQKGDIAEGYSVSREKKESFPLTVTSAQKNPTAFYLCASRKTGAPLNTEAFFGQGTRLTVV.

The chain has TRBV6-5 and TRBJ1-2; D gene ambiguous. The length of the CDR3 is 14 residues. Trimming removed 5 bases at V and 0 bases at J, with 10 bases between. The germline V gene encodes CDR1 MNHEY and CDR2 SVGAGI. CDR3 nucleotide sequence: TGTGCCAGCAGTCGAACAAAAGCTAACTATGGCTACACCTTC. It specifies CASSRTKANYGYTF.

CDR3 in amino acids: CASSLSREGAGELFF. As DNA, the CDR3 is TGCGCCAGCAGCTTGTCCAGGGAGGGCGCCGGGGAGCTGTTTTTT. The chain carries TRBV5-1 and TRBJ2-2; 7 bases map to TRBD2. Germline values: CDR1 SGHRS, CDR2 YFSETQ. V shed 1 base, J shed 6 bases, and the junction held 6 bases outside the gene matches. The CDR3 has 15 residues. Drawing the rest from reference TRBV5-1 and TRBJ2-2, the complete variable domain is KAGVTQTPRYLIKTRGQQVTLSCSPISGHRSVSWYQQTPGQGLQFLFEYFSETQRNKGNFPGRFSGRQFSNSRSEMNVSTLELGDSALYLCASSLSREGAGELFFGEGSRLTVL.

This clone was seen more than once but under ten times. Germline is not matched at one junction end, which may reflect a read error. This chain connects TRBV19 to TRBJ1-3; tentative D call: TRBD1 (6 bases). The CDR3 length is 12 residues. Germline CDR1 LNHDA, CDR2 SQIVND (reference sequence). The CDR3 sequence is CASSIDRGHLDF. The CDR3 coding sequence is TGTGCCAGTAGTATAGATCGGGGACATCTTGATTTT.

The rearrangement links TRBV14 to TRBJ1-2, with D possibly being TRBD1 (5 bases). The germline V gene encodes CDR1 SGHDN and CDR2 FVKESK. The ends were cut back, 4 bases at V and 7 bases at J, with 13 bases in the middle. This CDR3 region has 13 residues. Here the CDR3 reads CASSPGRSGGYTF. The CDR3 DNA reads TGTGCCAGCAGCCCGGGACGGTCTGGTGGCTACACCTTC.

The CDR3 nucleotides are TGTGCCAGCAGCGTAGACCTCTCCTCCTACGAGCAGTACTTC. This gives the protein CASSVDLSSYEQYF. The chain has TRBV9 and TRBJ2-7; D remains unclear. CDR1 and CDR2 from the germline V gene are SGDLS and YYNGEE. V lost 0 bases and J lost 0, with 7 bases in between. The CDR3 loop spans 14 amino acids.

This sequence joins TRBV30 and TRBJ1-1; D not resolved. CDR1 GTSNPN and CDR2 SVGIG come from the germline V gene (reference sequence). The CDR3 totals 13 residues. Trimming pared 5 bases from V and 3 bases from J, leaving 13 bases between. Here the CDR3 reads CAWSEGLHTEAFF. CDR3 bases: TGTGCCTGGTCGGAAGGTCTTCACACTGAAGCTTTCTTT.

The chain recombines TRBV11-2 with TRBJ2-1, with D tentatively TRBD2 (5 bases). The CDR3 is 14 amino acids. Trimming took off 3 bases at V and 7 bases at J, with 13 bases between the two ends. Germline V lookup: CDR1 SGHAT, CDR2 FQNNGV. The CDR3 bases are TGTGCCAGCAGCTTTGGACTCGATGCGAATGAGCAGTTCTTC. Residues: CASSFGLDANEQFF.

The chain is built from TRBV6-1 and TRBJ2-5; TRBD2 agrees at 7 bases. From germline, CDR1 is MNHNS and CDR2 SASEGT. The J segment lost 5 bases and the V segment lost 3 bases, leaving 15 bases of the junction unmatched. The CDR3 has 17 residues. CDR3 region: CASSELASGDNGETQYF. Written as DNA, the CDR3 is TGTGCCAGCAGTGAGTTGGCTAGCGGTGATAACGGGGAGACCCAGTACTTC.

The chain combines TRBV7-2 with TRBJ2-5, with D possibly being TRBD2 (5 bases). In germline, CDR1 is SGHTA, CDR2 FQGNSA. V was trimmed by 1 base and J by 5 bases, leaving 8 bases between them. The CDR3 length is 13 residues. CDR3: CASSLVSGETQYF. CDR3 DNA sequence: TGTGCCAGCAGCTTAGTATCGGGGGAGACCCAGTACTTC.

V gene TRBV7-9 combines with J gene TRBJ1-2; 7 bases align to TRBD1. With 0 bases clipped from V and 2 bases from J, the junction kept 6 bases outside the gene matches. The CDR3 runs to 16 residues. The V gene's germline CDR1 is SEHNR and CDR2 FQNEAQ (reference sequence). CDR3 nucleotide sequence: TGTGCCAGCAGCTTAGCGATAGGGACAGAGAACTATGGCTACACCTTC. Its translation is CASSLAIGTENYGYTF.

The J gene is TRBJ2-2, the V gene TRBV11-2, with a possible D match to TRBD2 (6 bases). CDR1 is SGHAT, CDR2 FQNNGV, per germline. Trimming took 5 bases from V and 3 from J, leaving 19 bases between them. This CDR3 spans 17 amino acids. Here the CDR3 reads CASSKGVGRRDTGELFF. The CDR3, as DNA: TGTGCCAGCAGCAAGGGTGTCGGGAGACGTGACACCGGGGAGCTGTTTTTT.

The chain carries TRBV4-3 and TRBJ1-2, with 9 bases identical to TRBD1. The length of the CDR3 is 15 residues. Germline values: CDR1 LGHNA, CDR2 YSLEER. After removal of 4 bases from V and 3 bases from J, the junction contained 6 bases not matched to a gene. The chain's CDR3 is CASSPRTGEDYGYTF. The CDR3 coding sequence is TGCGCCAGCAGCCCCCGGACAGGGGAGGACTATGGCTACACCTTC.

The chain uses TRBV10-3 and TRBJ2-7; no firm D call. CDR1 ENHRY and CDR2 SYGVKD come from the germline V gene. This CDR3 comprises 13 residues. Trimming left V 10 bases short and J 3 bases short, with 16 bases between. This chain's CDR3 is CATVGAGNYEQYF. CDR3 nucleotides: TGTGCCACCGTCGGAGCAGGTAACTACGAGCAGTACTTC.

The chain employs TRBV5-1 and TRBJ2-7, with TRBD1 matching 8 bases. With V trimmed by 3 bases and J by 3 bases, 11 bases remained unmatched. This CDR3 has 16 amino acids. The germline CDR1 and CDR2 sequences are SGHRS and YFSETQ. CDR3: CASSWQGAQIDYEQYF. CDR3 sequence (DNA): TGCGCCAGCAGCTGGCAGGGGGCGCAAATTGACTACGAGCAGTACTTC.

The chain links TRBV11-1 to TRBJ2-1; 9 nucleotides agree with TRBD2. V was pared by 2 bases and J by 2 bases, with 10 bases of the junction left unmatched. The CDR3 runs to 18 residues. Germline CDR1 and CDR2: SGHAT and FQDESV (reference sequence). The CDR3 reads CASSLSYRTSAAYNEQFF. CDR3 in DNA: TGTGCCAGCAGCTTATCTTACAGGACTAGCGCAGCCTACAATGAGCAGTTCTTC.

V is TRBV6-5 and J is TRBJ1-2, with 10 bases aligning to TRBD1. In germline, CDR1 is MNHEY, CDR2 SVGAGI. Losses at the gene ends were 6 bases for V and 6 bases for J; bases not matched to a gene: 1. The CDR3 spans 12 residues. The DNA of the CDR3 is TGTGCCAGCAGGACAGGGGGCAATGGCTACACCTTC. Amino acids: CASRTGGNGYTF.

The V gene is TRBV7-3, the J gene TRBJ2-2; the D is unclear. Germline CDR1 and CDR2: SGHTA and FQGTGA. This CDR3 comprises 14 residues. Trimming cost V 1 base and J 5 bases, with 8 bases left between them. The CDR3 DNA reads TGTGCCAGCAGCTTAAGACCGATAACCGGGGAGCTGTTTTTT. This codes for CASSLRPITGELFF.

This chain uses TRBV28 with TRBJ1-1, with D perhaps matching TRBD1 (5 bases). CDR3 size: 13 residues. The V gene lost 2 bases and the J gene lost 8 bases, with 12 bases spanning the gap. Looked up from germline, CDR1 is MDHEN and CDR2 is SYDVKM. DNA of the CDR3: TGTGCCAGCAGTTTAGGCGGGGGGAGAGAAGCTTTCTTT. Encoded protein: CASSLGGGREAFF.

The chain recombines TRBV9 with TRBJ1-4; 12 bases agree with TRBD1. V shed 5 bases and J 8 bases; nucleotides not matched to a gene: 10. CDR3 length equals 16 residues. Germline-derived CDR1 and CDR2 are SGDLS and YYNGEE. Here the CDR3 DNA reads TGTGCCAGCAGTCCTCGGGACAGGGGGCTTGGGGAAAAACTGTTTTTT. Translation gives CASSPRDRGLGEKLFF.